This TCR beta chain originates from a study of T cells in Graves' hyperthyroidism and ophthalmopathy. V was clipped by 1 base and J by 4 bases; unmatched bases: 5. From germline, CDR1 is DFQATT and CDR2 SNEGSKA (reference sequence). This CDR3 contains 17 residues. Clinical symptoms, serum thyroxine and TRAb, thyroid ultrasound and orbital computed tomography were used for the diagnoses. Amplified TCR beta CDR3 regions came from RNA transcripts. The study used the HTBI primer set for a first-round RT-PCR of the TCR CDR3. TCRdb used MiXCR to reprocess the multiplex PCR reads, holding one entry per CDR3 protein. The sample lists about 350,000 distinct CDR3 sequences, roughly 13% occurring once.

What was sequenced was blood. The clonotype comes from a woman aged 40 to 49 with Graves' ophthalmopathy. The V gene is TRBV20-1, the J gene TRBJ2-2; 14 nucleotides align to TRBD2. CDR3: CSARGLAGGPATGELFF. The CDR3, as DNA: TGCAGTGCTAGAGGACTAGCGGGGGGGCCTGCCACCGGGGAGCTGTTTTTT.